This TCR beta chain was identified during a study of blood T cell repertoires in COVID-19 (dated by TCRdb to the early 2020s). About the study as a whole: Samples covering the acute and convalescent phases of COVID-19 were provided by collaborators in the United States, Italy and Spain. The prospective study material was composed of cDNA or gDNA derived from T cells, B-cell-depleted T cells, or PBMCs. The dataset comprised deeply sampled blood TCRbeta repertoires from subjects exposed to, actively infected with, or recovered from COVID-19. The repertoires were released in a freely available public database intended as a resource for research on the immune response to SARS-CoV-2. Samples were obtained from the ongoing ImmuneRACE study (first 160 participants) and from 1,254 subjects provided by 6 global collaborators. The sample metadata nearly always contained a de-identified subject ID, COVID-19 status, age in years and sex. Where available, HLA class I and class II types were obtained from metadata supplied by the sample provider rather than from assay-based typing.

TCRbeta CDR3 regions were amplified from genomic DNA by means of the immunoSEQ Assay, a bias-controlled multiplex PCR. The authors' analysis ran thus. The number of nucleated cells in each sample was estimated from the amplification of reference gene primers within the assay. To quantify the absolute abundance of each unique TCRbeta CDR3 rearrangement, sequence reads were collapsed and filtered. For each sample, productive Simpson clonality was calculated by taking the square root of Simpson's diversity index across productive rearrangements. Drawn from immuneACCESS, this table holds only the in-frame rearrangements with V and J called that TCRdb kept. Clones are partly lost; checked studies trace under half to an unresolved V gene and leave the rest unexplained. The DNA was the basis for D and trimming; V, J and clone size are from that table. The sample table contains 90,000 to 130,000 clones; only one count was recorded for around 79% of them. Together, the top ten hold more than 15% of the sample.

Collaborating institutions collected whole blood in K2EDTA tubes following their own protocols. For TCRbeta analysis, collaborator samples were shipped as frozen whole blood, as isolated PBMCs, or as DNA extracted from either sample type. For this clone: Its binding antigen is unknown. Per-base qualities were not stored, and no clone one base away is much larger.

Findings and caveats that apply to the study as a whole: Clinical and demographic metadata were provided uncurated, with the amount varying by source and participant.

The TCR originated in a woman at least 80 years old with active or convalescent COVID-19. Sequencing was carried out using peripheral blood.

The nucleotides are TGTGCCAGCAGACGACAGTCTGGGGCCAACGTCCTGACTTTC. This sequence encodes CASRRQSGANVLTF. The chain is encoded by TRBV3-1 (or the pseudogene TRBV3-2) joined to TRBJ2-6, and perhaps TRBD1 as D gene, on 5 matching bases. The junction shows trimming of 6 bases on V and 1 base on J, plus 7 bases between the germline ends. Taken from the germline V gene (reference sequence), the CDR1 and CDR2 loops are LGHDT and YNNKEL. The CDR3 contains 14 residues, cysteine and phenylalanine counted. Only CDR3 DNA remains: 42 bases, in frame from the first base.